The clone carrying this T cell receptor (beta chain) turned up a few times. This entry comes from a study of identical twins' blood T cells. One entry per CDR3 protein, called by TCRdb with MiXCR from the 5' RACE reads. This sample has roughly 340,000 distinct CDR3 sequences; roughly 28% occur once, and the top ten carry 5.5% to 6.5%. The CDR3 contains 15 residues. The V end lost 5 bases, the J end lost 0 bases, and 12 bases lay between the germline ends. CDR1 MRHNA and CDR2 SNTAGT come from the germline V gene. Sequencing was done on a sample of PBMCs. The source is a woman aged 18-49 years in good health. The chain uses TRBV6-4 and TRBJ2-3; D is perhaps TRBD1 or TRBD2 (5 bases each). The CDR3 DNA follows: TGTGCCAGCAGTCCGGGACCCCAGAGCACAGATACGCAGTATTTT. This encodes CASSPGPQSTDTQYF.